A selection of T cell receptor beta chains follows, all from one sample in a study of control samples from healthy donors and cancer patients. Measured with immunoSEQ multiplex PCR; TCRdb has only the in-frame clones, and not every one. The data show 45,000 to 60,000 clones, with over 85% seen just once and 0.7% to 0.85% held by the top ten. Sequenced input: PBMCs. Source of these receptors: a man in his thirties or forties with colorectal cancer. Each CDR3 is given with its conserved first and last residue. The D gene is left open where the match is weak. Clone size is not always given. Where it is, it says once, few, many or a class for expanded clones.

V: TRBV10-3; J: TRBJ1-1; size: once; D: NA; DNA: TGTGCCATCAGGGAAACAGGGAGGAACACTGAAGCTTTCTTT; CDR3: CAIRETGRNTEAFF
V: TRBV4-3; J: TRBJ2-6; size: NA; D: NA; DNA: TGCGCCAGCAGCCGGACACCGGCCGCTGGGGCCAACGTCCTGACTTTC; CDR3: CASSRTPAAGANVLTF
V: TRBV7-2; J: TRBJ1-2; size: NA; D: NA; DNA: TGTGCCAGCCACAACGGGGTCAGGACCTATGGCTACACCTTC; CDR3: CASHNGVRTYGYTF
V: TRBV30; J: TRBJ1-6; size: NA; D: NA; DNA: TGTGCCTGGAGTAGACAGGACGTATATAATTCACCCCTCCACTTT; CDR3: CAWSRQDVYNSPLHF
V: TRBV5-1; J: TRBJ2-2; size: NA; D: TRBD1; DNA: TGCGCCAGCAGCCGCGTGACAGGGCCCAACACCGGGGAGCTGTTTTTT; CDR3: CASSRVTGPNTGELFF
V: TRBV7-9; J: TRBJ1-1; size: once; D: NA; DNA: TGTGCCAGCAGCACCAGCCGGACTGAAGCTTTCTTT; CDR3: CASSTSRTEAFF
V: TRBV7-8; J: TRBJ2-3; size: NA; D: NA; DNA: TGTGCCAGCAGCTTAGTATCGTCGGACCCAAGCACAGATACGCAGTATTTT; CDR3: CASSLVSSDPSTDTQYF
V: TRBV4-1; J: TRBJ1-4; size: once; D: TRBD1; DNA: TGCGCCAGCAGCCAAGAAGGAGACAGGGTGGGACTGTTTTTT; CDR3: CASSQEGDRVGLFF
V: TRBV5-4; J: TRBJ1-2; size: NA; D: NA; DNA: TGTGCCAGCACCCTCTCTGGGGGCTACACCTTC; CDR3: CASTLSGGYTF
V: TRBV15; J: TRBJ1-2; size: once; D: NA; DNA: TGTGCCACCAGCAGAGATAAGGGCGGGGGGGGCTACACCTTC; CDR3: CATSRDKGGGGYTF
V: TRBV3-1/TRBV3-2; J: TRBJ1-3; size: NA; D: NA; DNA: TGTGCCAGCAGCTCTGGTCCCGTATTTCTCTCTGGAAACACCATATATTTT; CDR3: CASSSGPVFLSGNTIYF
V: TRBV9; J: TRBJ2-3; size: NA; D: TRBD2; DNA: TGTGCCAGCAGCCCCTTCAGCGGGGGGGCCCCCACAGATACGCAGTATTTT; CDR3: CASSPFSGGAPTDTQYF
V: TRBV27; J: TRBJ1-1; size: NA; D: NA; DNA: TGTGCCAGCAGTTTCCGGCTGAACACTGAAGCTTTCTTT; CDR3: CASSFRLNTEAFF
V: TRBV7-2; J: TRBJ1-2; size: NA; D: NA; DNA: TGTGCCAGCAGCTTAGCAGGCAGGGCGGACTATGGCTACACCTTC; CDR3: CASSLAGRADYGYTF
V: TRBV7-2; J: TRBJ1-6; size: NA; D: NA; DNA: TGTGCCAGCAGCCCGAGAGGCTACCGCTCCTATAATTCACCCCTCCACTTT; CDR3: CASSPRGYRSYNSPLHF
V: TRBV5-1; J: TRBJ2-5; size: NA; D: TRBD1; DNA: TGCGCCAGCAGCGGACTGACAGGGCGCCAAGAGACCCAGTACTTC; CDR3: CASSGLTGRQETQYF
V: TRBV30; J: TRBJ1-1; size: NA; D: TRBD1; DNA: TGTGCCTGGAGTCGACCGGGACAGATAGACACTGAAGCTTTCTTT; CDR3: CAWSRPGQIDTEAFF
V: TRBV7-8; J: TRBJ1-3; size: NA; D: NA; DNA: TGTGCCAGCAGCCTTCAGGGTACTGGAAACACCATATATTTT; CDR3: CASSLQGTGNTIYF
V: TRBV5-3; J: TRBJ1-5; size: NA; D: NA; DNA: TGTGCCAGGGGAACTCAGGGAGGGGGTGGCAATCAGCCCCAGCATTTT; CDR3: CARGTQGGGGNQPQHF
V: TRBV27; J: TRBJ1-6; size: NA; D: NA; DNA: TGTGCCAGCAGTCCAAACGGGGCAGGGAGCTATAATTCACCCCTCCACTTT; CDR3: CASSPNGAGSYNSPLHF
V: TRBV19; J: TRBJ2-4; size: NA; D: NA; DNA: TGTGCCAGTAGTATACGAATAGTAAGGAGGGACATCAATAACTTCGAGGCCAAAAACATTCAGTACTTC; CDR3: CASSIRIVRRDINNFEAKNIQYF
V: TRBV5-4; J: TRBJ2-7; size: NA; D: TRBD2; DNA: TGTGCCAGCAGCTCCCCGGGACTAGCGGGGGGCACCTCCTACGAGCAGTACTTC; CDR3: CASSSPGLAGGTSYEQYF
V: TRBV5-4; J: TRBJ2-3; size: NA; D: TRBD1; DNA: TGTGCCAGCAGCTTGGAAGGGGGCGCGAGCACAGATACGCAGTATTTT; CDR3: CASSLEGGASTDTQYF
V: TRBV28; J: TRBJ2-3; size: NA; D: NA; DNA: TGTGCCAGCTCCCTTAAGGGCAGCACAGATACGCAGTATTTT; CDR3: CASSLKGSTDTQYF
V: TRBV6-2/TRBV6-3; J: TRBJ1-1; size: NA; D: NA; DNA: TGTGCCAGCAGTGATCAAGGGAGATGGACTGAAGCTTTCTTT; CDR3: CASSDQGRWTEAFF
V: TRBV19; J: TRBJ2-6; size: NA; D: NA; DNA: TGTGCCAGTTTAGATCACACAGGATCTGGGGCCAACGTCCTGACTTTC; CDR3: CASLDHTGSGANVLTF
V: TRBV5-4; J: TRBJ2-3; size: once; D: NA; DNA: TGTGCCAGCAGCTTGTGGGCAGGGGTTGGCACAGATACGCAGTATTTT; CDR3: CASSLWAGVGTDTQYF
V: TRBV4-2; J: TRBJ1-5; size: NA; D: TRBD1; DNA: TGTGCCAGCAGCCAAGATACAGGGGGCGAGGATCAGCCCCAGCATTTT; CDR3: CASSQDTGGEDQPQHF